The 30 T cell receptor beta chains presented below share a single source sample, sequenced in a study of CD8+ T cells in alopecia areata. Sequencing used cDNA as its template, made by extracting RNA and reverse transcribing it. The data were produced by immunoSEQ multiplex PCR, yet TCRdb's version contains in-frame clones alone and is incomplete. The repertoire has approximately 140,000 clones, about 88% of them found once; the top ten carry under 15%. Treatment defined: oral pan-JAK inhibitor, 5-10 mg twice daily. The sequencing used CD8+ T cells sorted from blood, collected at week 4, from a patient treated with tofacitinib. All receptors derive from a human donor with alopecia areata.

The CDR3 reads CASSPRASSYEQYF. The CDR3 DNA reads as TGTGCCAGCAGCCCACGGGCAAGCTCCTACGAGCAGTACTTC. The chain employs TRBV9 and TRBJ2-7, with D unresolved. CDR1 SGDLS and CDR2 YYNGEE come from the germline V gene. Trimming shortened V by 4 bases and J by 0 bases, and 11 bases separated the two germline ends. The CDR3 contains 14 residues.

This chain uses TRBV29-1 with TRBJ2-7; D gene unclear. The germline V gene has CDR1 SQVTM and CDR2 ANQGSEA. Between the trimmed V and J ends, which lost 2 bases and 0 bases, there was a span of 8 bases. The CDR3 has 13 amino acids. The CDR3 DNA follows: TGCAGCGTTGAATACATGAACTCCTACGAGCAGTACTTC. This sequence encodes CSVEYMNSYEQYF.

The chain joins TRBV30 to TRBJ2-7; the match to TRBD1 covers 9 bases. With 4 bases clipped from V and 1 base from J, the junction kept 5 bases outside the gene matches. This CDR3 has 14 residues. Looked up from germline, CDR1 is GTSNPN and CDR2 is SVGIG (reference sequence). This CDR3 reads CAWTRDRVSYEQYF. The CDR3 DNA reads as TGTGCCTGGACCCGGGACAGGGTTTCCTACGAGCAGTACTTC. Together with reference TRBV30 and TRBJ2-7, the CDR3 gives the full variable domain: SQTIHQWPATLVQPVGSPLSLECTVEGTSNPNLYWYRQAAGRGLQLLFYSVGIGQISSEVPQNLSASRPQDRQFILSSKKLLLSDSGFYLCAWTRDRVSYEQYFGPGTRLTVT.

The V call is TRBV7-6, the J call TRBJ2-7, with 7 bases lining up with TRBD1. Per germline, CDR1 SGHVS and CDR2 FNYEAQ. CDR3 length: 14 amino acids. With V trimmed by 4 bases and J by 0 bases, 3 bases remained unmatched. The CDR3 DNA reads as TGTGCCAGCAGCTGGGGACAGAGCTCCTACGAGCAGTACTTC. This codes for CASSWGQSSYEQYF.

The rearrangement uses TRBV4-1 and TRBJ1-1; D is unresolved. Trimming took off 1 base at V and 6 bases at J, with 9 bases between the two ends. Germline loops: CDR1 MGHRA, CDR2 YSYEKL. The CDR3 is 13 amino acids. CDR3 in amino acids: CASSQAGWSEAFF. The DNA for the CDR3 is TGCGCCAGCAGCCAAGCCGGGTGGTCTGAAGCTTTCTTT.

The chain combines TRBV7-9 with TRBJ2-7; D ambiguous. Trimming cost V 4 bases and J 2 bases, with 12 bases left between them. This CDR3 is built from 14 residues. CDR1 is SEHNR and CDR2 is FQNEAQ in the germline V gene (reference sequence). The DNA of the CDR3 is TGTGCCAGCAGCTCCCACCAAGGAGCCTACGAGCAGTACTTC. Encoded protein: CASSSHQGAYEQYF.

V is TRBV6-5 and J is TRBJ2-7, with D uncertain. The CDR3 covers 14 residues. CDR1 is MNHEY and CDR2 is SVGAGI in the germline V gene. V was cut by 8 bases and J by 0 bases, with 14 bases left in between. The CDR3: CASSTTGPSYEQYF. The CDR3 DNA is TGTGCCAGCTCTACTACCGGGCCCTCCTACGAGCAGTACTTC.

This sequence joins TRBV30 and TRBJ2-6; D remains unclear. The length of the CDR3 is 18 residues. V shed 2 bases and J shed 4 bases, with 21 bases lying between them. The V gene's germline CDR1 is GTSNPN and CDR2 SVGIG (reference sequence). DNA for the CDR3: TGTGCCTGGAGTACTCCCATAATTCGGGTGGCAGGGGCCAACGTCCTGACTTTC. Translation: CAWSTPIIRVAGANVLTF.

This clone showed up just once. The CDR3 bases are TGTGCCAGCAGCCCGCGCGTCAGACAAGAGACCCAGTACTTC. This gives the protein CASSPRVRQETQYF. The rearrangement links TRBV7-9 to TRBJ2-5; D unclear. The CDR3 sequence is 14 residues long. Between the trimmed V and J ends, which lost 5 bases and 2 bases, there was a span of 12 bases. CDR1 is SEHNR, CDR2 FQNEAQ, per germline (reference sequence).

The chain is built from TRBV9 and TRBJ1-1, with 7 bases aligning to TRBD1. V was clipped by 1 base and J by 4 bases; unmatched bases: 7. This CDR3 region has 15 residues. Per germline, CDR1 SGDLS and CDR2 YYNGEE. In DNA form, the CDR3 reads TGTGCCAGCAGCGTAATGAGTCAGGGGGTCACTGAAGCTTTCTTT. Translated, it gives CASSVMSQGVTEAFF.

The chain links TRBV4-1 to TRBJ2-6; no clear D gene. CDR1 is MGHRA, CDR2 YSYEKL, per germline. V gave up 1 base and J gave up 0 bases, with 13 bases separating them. This CDR3 contains 18 residues. CDR3 residues: CASSQAAARTSGANVLTF. The CDR3, as DNA: TGCGCCAGCAGCCAAGCTGCTGCGCGGACCTCTGGGGCCAACGTCCTGACTTTC.

The rearrangement joins TRBV2 to TRBJ1-5; 8 bases agree with TRBD1. CDR1 SNHLY and CDR2 FYNNEI come from the germline V gene. Trimming took 2 bases from V and 4 from J; bases not matched to a gene: 1. The CDR3 loop spans 14 amino acids. CDR3 DNA: TGTGCCAGCAGTGAATGGACAGGGAATCAGCCCCAGCATTTT. Protein product: CASSEWTGNQPQHF.

This clone was seen just once. This rearrangement joins TRBV7-9 to TRBJ1-2; the D gene is possibly TRBD1 (5 bases). Germline CDR1 reads SEHNR; CDR2 reads FQNEAQ (reference sequence). This CDR3 has 16 amino acids. V lost 4 bases, J lost 0 bases, and 15 bases lay in between. CDR3 DNA sequence: TGTGCCAGCAGCTCGTCTGGGGACCGAACTAACTATGGCTACACCTTC. It yields the protein CASSSSGDRTNYGYTF.

Comment on this clone: This sample includes further DNA sequences coding for the same CDR3. The V gene is TRBV5-1, the J gene TRBJ2-7, with 7 positions matching TRBD1. There are 14 residues in the CDR3. With V trimmed by 0 bases and J by 2 bases, 2 bases remained unmatched. CDR1 and CDR2 from the germline V gene are SGHRS and YFSETQ. The CDR3 DNA reads as TGCGCCAGCAGCTTGGGGACAGGACCCTACGAGCAGTACTTC. Its translation is CASSLGTGPYEQYF.

This clone has just one count. The V call is TRBV25-1, the J call TRBJ2-7; 8 nucleotides match TRBD1. The V and J ends lost 4 bases and 4 bases, in that order; junction bases with no gene match: 0. This CDR3 spans 12 amino acids. Germline CDR1 and CDR2: MGHDK and SYGVNS. The CDR3 DNA sequence: TGTGCCAGCAGTGGGACAGGGTACGAGCAGTACTTC. This gives the protein CASSGTGYEQYF.

The CDR3 DNA reads TGCGCCAGCAGCCAAGATAGGACAGGGAATGAGCAGTTCTTC. It codes for CASSQDRTGNEQFF. The V call is TRBV4-1, the J call TRBJ2-1; 8 bases are shared with TRBD1. The trim removed 0 bases at V and 7 bases at J, leaving 2 bases unmatched. The CDR3 sequence is 14 residues long. Looked up from germline, CDR1 is MGHRA and CDR2 is YSYEKL.

The rearrangement joins TRBV7-6 to TRBJ2-1; no clear D. The CDR3 contains 12 residues. V lost 1 base, J lost 6 bases, and 4 bases lay in between. In germline, CDR1 is SGHVS, CDR2 FNYEAQ. CDR3 loop: CASSLDGNEQFF. The CDR3 DNA reads as TGTGCCAGCAGCTTAGACGGCAATGAGCAGTTCTTC.

The rearrangement uses TRBV7-9 and TRBJ2-5; 7 nucleotides line up with TRBD1. The germline CDR1 and CDR2 sequences are SEHNR and FQNEAQ (reference sequence). With V trimmed by 1 base and J by 4 bases, 9 bases remained unmatched. The CDR3 covers 16 residues. As DNA, the CDR3 is TGTGCCAGCAGCTTAGAAACAGGGGCGGCGGGAGAGACCCAGTACTTC. It is translated as CASSLETGAAGETQYF.

CDR3 DNA: TGTGCCAGCAGTTTAGGCCGGACCTACGAGCAGTACTTC. It codes for CASSLGRTYEQYF. J is TRBJ2-7 and V is TRBV27; D uncertain. This CDR3 comprises 13 residues. Trimming took off 2 bases at V and 2 bases at J, with 7 bases between the two ends. Germline V lookup: CDR1 MNHEY, CDR2 SMNVEV (reference sequence).

This chain links TRBV7-9 with TRBJ2-7, with D perhaps matching TRBD2 (6 bases). CDR3 size: 14 residues. Between the trimmed V and J ends, which lost 5 bases and 0 bases, there was a span of 11 bases. Germline values: CDR1 SEHNR, CDR2 FQNEAQ (reference sequence). The CDR3 bases are TGTGCCAGCAGCCAGGACTACCACTCCTACGAGCAGTACTTC. It encodes CASSQDYHSYEQYF.

This sequence joins TRBV7-6 and TRBJ2-5; D possibly uses TRBD1 or TRBD2 (7 bases each). V lost 4 bases and J 3 bases, leaving 21 bases between the germline ends. The germline CDR1 and CDR2 sequences are SGHVS and FNYEAQ. The CDR3 is 17 residues long. CDR3 nucleotide sequence: TGTGCCAGCAGCTACATAGCGGGCAGGGGGAAGGAAGAGACCCAGTACTTC. Its translation: CASSYIAGRGKEETQYF.

The chain carries TRBV27 and TRBJ2-7, with D possibly being TRBD2 (6 bases). There are 13 residues in the CDR3. The V gene lost 3 bases and the J gene lost 2 bases, with 8 bases spanning the gap. Germline CDR1 reads MNHEY; CDR2 reads SMNVEV (reference sequence). This CDR3 reads CASSLTGAYEQYF. The CDR3 DNA reads as TGTGCCAGCAGTTTGACGGGGGCCTACGAGCAGTACTTC.

This chain connects TRBV21-1 to TRBJ2-7; the table's TRBD2 call for D was not verified on the DNA. TRBV21-1 is designated a pseudogene. This CDR3 has 13 residues. The DNA for the CDR3 is TGTGCCATCGGGTGGCGGGTTGCCTACGAGCAGTACTTC. Translating it yields CAIGWRVAYEQYF.

This chain links TRBV7-9 with TRBJ2-1; D is possibly TRBD1 (5 bases). The CDR3 extends over 13 amino acids. Germline assignment: CDR1 SEHNR and CDR2 FQNEAQ (reference sequence). Trimming took off 7 bases at V and 7 bases at J, with 14 bases between the two ends. In DNA form, the CDR3 reads TGTGCCAGCACCCTGACAGAAGCTAATGAGCAGTTCTTC. Encoded protein: CASTLTEANEQFF.

V and J are TRBV29-1 and TRBJ2-5; D gene unclear. The DNA end favors TRBJ2-7, so the J call may be wrong. This CDR3 is built from 11 residues. CDR1 is SQVTM, CDR2 ANQGSEA, per germline. CDR3 in amino acids: CSVEMGNEQYF. CDR3 nucleotide sequence: TGCAGCGTTGAAATGGGCAACGAGCAGTACTTC.

The chain uses TRBV29-1 and TRBJ1-1; possibly TRBD1 for D (5 bases). Trimming took off 7 bases at V and 11 bases at J, with 26 bases between the two ends. The CDR3 covers 14 residues. The germline CDR1 and CDR2 sequences are SQVTM and ANQGSEA. CDR3 region: CSAHPPGSSFGAFF. The CDR3 nucleotides read TGCAGCGCCCACCCCCCAGGGAGTAGTTTTGGTGCTTTCTTT.

V gene TRBV7-6 combines with J gene TRBJ2-7; D ambiguous. The CDR3 runs 17 residues. Germline CDR1 reads SGHVS; CDR2 reads FNYEAQ. V lost 0 bases and J lost 3, with 18 bases in between. As DNA, the CDR3 is TGTGCCAGCAGCTTAGCCCAGTTGGGCTTTCAGAGCTACGAGCAGTACTTC. Protein product: CASSLAQLGFQSYEQYF.

The chain has TRBV7-6 and TRBJ2-1, with 7 bases matching TRBD2. This CDR3 is built from 16 residues. Germline assignment: CDR1 SGHVS and CDR2 FNYEAQ. Unmatched junction bases numbered 4, after V lost 2 bases and J lost 0 bases. CDR3 bases: TGTGCCAGCAGCTTATTTGGCGGGAGCTCCTACAATGAGCAGTTCTTC. Its protein is CASSLFGGSSYNEQFF.

This clone was seen more than once but under ten times. The chain carries TRBV7-8 and TRBJ2-7; 7 positions agree with TRBD1. The V segment lost 3 bases and the J segment 2 bases; nucleotides outside the gene matches: 10. The CDR3 consists of 16 residues. Germline V gene data show CDR1 as SGHVS and CDR2 as FQNEAQ. Here the CDR3 reads CASSFPTRGIPYEQYF. The CDR3 DNA reads TGTGCCAGCAGCTTCCCTACCAGGGGGATACCCTACGAGCAGTACTTC.

The chain couples TRBV5-6 to TRBJ2-7, with D perhaps matching TRBD1 (6 bases). Germline V lookup: CDR1 SGHDT, CDR2 YYEEEE. Deletions cut 2 bases from V and 9 bases from J, with 15 bases between. The CDR3 is 13 residues long. CDR3 nucleotide sequence: TGTGCCAGCAGCTTCCCGGGACACTCCGCGCAGTACTTC. It specifies CASSFPGHSAQYF. The whole variable domain, filled in from reference TRBV5-6 and TRBJ2-7, reads DAGVTQSPTHLIKTRGQQVTLRCSPKSGHDTVSWYQQALGQGPQFIFQYYEEEERQRGNFPDRFSGHQFPNYSSELNVNALLLGDSALYLCASSFPGHSAQYFGPGTRLTVT.